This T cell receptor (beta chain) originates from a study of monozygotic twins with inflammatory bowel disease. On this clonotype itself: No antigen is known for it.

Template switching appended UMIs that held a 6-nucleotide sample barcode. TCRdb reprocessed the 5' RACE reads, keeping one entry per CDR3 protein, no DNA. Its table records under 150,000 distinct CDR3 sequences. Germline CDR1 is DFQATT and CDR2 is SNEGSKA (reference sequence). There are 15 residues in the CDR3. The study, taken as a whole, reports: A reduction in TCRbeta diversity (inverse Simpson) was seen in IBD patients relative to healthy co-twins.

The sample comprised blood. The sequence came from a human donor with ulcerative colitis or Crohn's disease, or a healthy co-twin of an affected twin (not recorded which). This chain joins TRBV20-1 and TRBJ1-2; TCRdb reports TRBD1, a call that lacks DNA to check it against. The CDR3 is CSARDGDGRPYGYTF.